The 4 T cell receptor beta chains presented below share a single source sample, sequenced in a study of control samples from healthy donors and cancer patients. The method was immunoSEQ multiplex PCR; TCRdb's version includes in-frame clones alone and lacks a portion of them. The table records tens of thousands of clones, roughly 84% of them present only once. The material sequenced was blood. These receptors originate from a man aged 50 to 60 in good health.

V is TRBV7-6 and J is TRBJ2-7; 7 bases align to TRBD2. Germline V CDR1 and CDR2: SGHVS, FNYEAQ. V was clipped by 1 base and J by 3 bases; unmatched bases: 12. The CDR3 length is 17 residues. The CDR3 sequence: CASSLGGGGLDHYEQYF. CDR3 DNA sequence: TGTGCCAGCAGCTTAGGGGGGGGAGGGCTCGACCACTACGAGCAGTACTTC.

The rearrangement uses TRBV30 and TRBJ1-2; D uncertain. Germline lookup yields CDR1 GTSNPN and CDR2 SVGIG (reference sequence). Trimming shortened V by 0 bases and J by 6 bases, and 14 bases separated the two germline ends. CDR3 length: 14 residues. The CDR3 DNA reads TGTGCCTGGAGTGTACGGCCGGGTTCAAATGGCTACACCTTC. Amino acid sequence: CAWSVRPGSNGYTF.

The chain combines TRBV3-1 (or the pseudogene TRBV3-2) with TRBJ2-3, with 8 bases lining up with TRBD2. V trimming: 3 bases; J trimming: 4 bases; junction bases outside the gene matches: 3. CDR3 length: 14 amino acids. Germline lookup yields CDR1 LGHDT and CDR2 YNNKEL (reference sequence). CDR3 in DNA: TGTGCCAGCAGCCACCGGACTAGCCCAGATACGCAGTATTTT. This gives the protein CASSHRTSPDTQYF.

This rearrangement joins TRBV21-1 to TRBJ1-3. TRBV21-1 is given as a pseudogene. The CDR3 has 16 residues. The CDR3 DNA follows: TGTGCCAGCAGCAAAGAGGATCTCTGCGCTGGAAACACCATATATTTT. Protein product: CASSKEDLCAGNTIYF.